Listed below are T cell receptor beta chains from one sample, sequenced in a study of monozygotic twins with inflammatory bowel disease. TCRdb re-called the 5' RACE reads; one entry per CDR3 protein, DNA not given. This sample's table reports about 300,000 distinct CDR3 sequences. The sample consisted of blood. These receptors all come from a human donor with ulcerative colitis or Crohn's disease, or a healthy co-twin of an affected twin (not recorded which). Both conserved end residues are part of each CDR3. Fields, in order: J gene, V gene, CDR3 protein.

TRBJ2-7,TRBV5-1,CASSLSTGTAQYF
TRBJ2-2,TRBV6-2/TRBV6-3,CASSPTGSTGELFF
TRBJ2-3,TRBV2,CASRETSGVADTQYF
TRBJ2-6,TRBV30,CAWSLTAKPSGANVLTF
TRBJ2-3,TRBV18,CASSPSEDTQYF
TRBJ1-3,TRBV6-2/TRBV6-3,CASSYFRTGGLSGNTIYF
TRBJ2-7,TRBV14,CASSPRVASYEQYF
TRBJ2-7,TRBV14,CASSQVYQVLYF
TRBJ1-2,TRBV7-8,CASTKQGGSNYGYTF
TRBJ2-7,TRBV6-5,CASRKTGFEQYF
TRBJ2-5,TRBV29-1,CSVSSGLAGVGTQYF
TRBJ2-2,TRBV7-9,CASSLVAELFF
TRBJ1-3,TRBV12-3/TRBV12-4,CASSKTGAGNTIYF
TRBJ2-7,TRBV20-1,CSARPPAGRIDEQYF
TRBJ2-7,TRBV12-3/TRBV12-4,CASTYSGDYEQYF
TRBJ2-7,TRBV18,CASSPYRETYEQYF
TRBJ2-7,TRBV7-2,CASSPPSKGWEQYF
TRBJ2-5,TRBV4-2,CASSQETSGSETQYF
TRBJ2-1,TRBV15,CATKTSGRGNEQFF
TRBJ2-6,TRBV15,CATSRGDSSGANVLTF
TRBJ2-5,TRBV4-2,CASSLGLAGAQYQETQYF
TRBJ2-1,TRBV18,CASSRLSLADSYNEQFF
TRBJ2-1,TRBV7-9,CASSQALNEQFF
TRBJ1-3,TRBV7-2,CASSSNAAGNTIYF
TRBJ2-7,TRBV10-3,CAIRGTGDEGEQYF
TRBJ1-2,TRBV19,CASSIRTHYGYTF
TRBJ1-3,TRBV5-1,CASSLEGEDTIYF
TRBJ1-1,TRBV20-1,CSARFGTEAFF
TRBJ1-1,TRBV6-6,CASSSGQVNTEAFF
TRBJ2-7,TRBV18,CASSPSPGLGIYEQYF
TRBJ2-7,TRBV6-2/TRBV6-3,CASGSGARQYF
TRBJ2-2,TRBV7-2,CASSPGPNTGELFF
TRBJ1-2,TRBV28,CASSFPAGYGYTF
TRBJ2-3,TRBV4-3,CASSQDVRQTFTDTQYF
TRBJ1-1,TRBV6-5,CASSLRVLRGTEAFF
TRBJ1-5,TRBV7-8,CASSLAGGTASYQPQHF
TRBJ2-7,TRBV15,CATSKGATTYEQYF
TRBJ2-1,TRBV24-1,CAARGTAEDEQFF
TRBJ2-1,TRBV6-2/TRBV6-3,CASSGVAGRAGEQFF
TRBJ2-3,TRBV24-1,CATEGLGDRGPSDTQYF
TRBJ1-2,TRBV5-1,CASSGVPAGTNTF
TRBJ1-6,TRBV3-1,CASSYRVSPLHF
TRBJ1-3,TRBV12-3/TRBV12-4,CASSSTGARGNTIYF
TRBJ1-3,TRBV5-1,CASSTATGGNTIYF
TRBJ2-3,TRBV25-1,CASKQGVGLTDTQYF
TRBJ2-2,TRBV25-1,CASSGTGFTGELFF
TRBJ1-5,TRBV29-1,CSVELGGGGNQPQHF
TRBJ2-7,TRBV28,CASSWTGSSYEQYF
TRBJ2-1,TRBV5-1,CASSLAGGLLSYNEQFF
TRBJ2-2,TRBV4-1,CASSQSPLEGATGELFF
TRBJ2-7,TRBV5-1,CASKSNGFYEQYF
TRBJ1-1,TRBV4-3,CASSIGGEGTEAFF
TRBJ2-3,TRBV3-1,CASSLRTGRPTDTQYF
TRBJ2-7,TRBV6-2/TRBV6-3,CASSYGDRFASYEQYF